This T cell receptor (beta chain) was recovered during a study of T-cell memory formation after mild COVID-19. About the study: TCR clusters were largely donor specific. Study outcomes and limitations: Among contracting clones, CD4+ were mainly CM/EM and CD8+ enriched in EMRA.

5'RACE with constant-segment primers yielded barcoded, UMI-tagged TCR alpha and TCR beta cDNA libraries. TCRdb called the 5' RACE reads again in MiXCR, with one record for every CDR3 protein. The sample includes under 550,000 distinct CDR3 sequences, about 20% of them seen just once. The CDR3 length is 16 residues. CDR1 and CDR2 (germline): SGDLS, YYNGEE. V shed 2 bases and J 3 bases; nucleotides not matched to a gene: 4. A note on this clonotype: The antigen is undetermined.

This TCR derives from an adult woman who had mild COVID-19 (a few samples of this study predate the infection). Cell type and time point are not known. The sample comprised PBMCs or a T cell subset sorted from them (not recorded which). The J gene is TRBJ2-2, the V gene TRBV9; 10 positions agree with TRBD2. CDR3 DNA sequence: TGTGCCAGCAGCGTCTGGACTAGCGGACACACCGGGGAGCTGTTTTTT. This codes for CASSVWTSGHTGELFF.